The source of this T cell receptor (beta chain) is a study of blood T cells in healthy people across ages. About this clonotype: Its antigen is unknown.

Study findings and constraints: A roughly linear age-dependent decrease characterized TCR beta diversity per million T cells.

Next came a second PCR, run for about 6 to 12 cycles, which used a sample-barcoded 5' primer along with a J-beta primer mix. Every cDNA was tagged by a template-switch adaptor with 12 random nucleotides. TCRdb processed the 5' RACE reads anew with MiXCR; each CDR3 protein has one entry. The repertoire consists of just under 900,000 distinct CDR3 sequences, with around 26% occurring once and the leading ten covering roughly 17%. Isolation per sample recovered at least 7 million PBMCs. Total RNA amounts of at least 5.5 micrograms were extracted per sample. The sequence derives from a woman older than 75 in good health. Sequences were obtained from blood.

CDR3 DNA sequence: TGTGCCAGTAGTACCACAGGAAACAATCAGCCCCAGCATTTT. Translating gives CASSTTGNNQPQHF. This chain connects TRBV19 to TRBJ1-5, with D tentatively TRBD1 (5 bases). The length of the CDR3 is 14 residues. Germline loops: CDR1 LNHDA, CDR2 SQIVND (reference sequence). V dropped 4 bases and J dropped 3 bases, with 10 bases sitting between them.